This TCR beta chain was identified in a study of blood T cell repertoires in COVID-19. The overall study: Material from acute and convalescent COVID-19 was sourced from the United States, Italy and Spain.

The V gene's germline CDR1 is SQVTM and CDR2 ANQGSEA. V was shortened by 7 bases and J by 5 bases, with 18 bases between the two germline ends. The CDR3 covers 13 residues. TCRdb keeps only in-frame clones here, not all; method: immunoSEQ multiplex PCR. The sample lists some 200,000 clones; approximately 80% were seen once. The sequence derives from a woman between 50 and 59 years old with acute COVID-19. The rearrangement links TRBV29-1 to TRBJ2-7; tentatively, D is TRBD2 (6 bases). Sequencing input: PBMCs or T cells enriched from blood (not recorded which). In DNA, the CDR3 is TGCAGCGCAGAGGGAGCGGGCCGGGACGAGCAGTACTTC. This translates into CSAEGAGRDEQYF.